The entry below describes one T cell receptor (beta chain). This clone appeared once. The antigen it binds to is not known. The record has no base qualities; no much larger clone is one base away. The CDR3 sequence holds 14 residues, the cysteine and phenylalanine included. Here the CDR3 DNA is all that survives: 42 bases in frame from base 1. V drops 2 bases and J drops 2 bases, leaving 9 bases in between. Per the germline V gene (reference sequence), LGHDT is the CDR1 and YNNKEL is the CDR2. The library was made by the immunoSEQ multiplex PCR assay. The immuneACCESS repertoire file appears here via TCRdb, limited to in-frame rearrangements. These files lack a portion of the clones; in checked studies, under half of the deficit traces to unresolved V genes, and the cause of the others is not known. Counted in this sample were 150,000 or so clones; 93% of them appeared once. The biggest ten clones account for around 5.4% of the sample.

The sample belongs to a study of control samples from healthy donors and cancer patients (TCRdb year 2020). Sequenced input: blood. Recombination connected TRBV3-1 (or the pseudogene TRBV3-2) to TRBJ1-2; a tentative D call is TRBD1 (5 bases match). The source of this sequence is a man in his late teens or twenties in good health. The DNA sequence is TGTGCCAGCAGCCAACAGGGACTAAACTATGGCTACACCTTC. This translates into CASSQQGLNYGYTF.